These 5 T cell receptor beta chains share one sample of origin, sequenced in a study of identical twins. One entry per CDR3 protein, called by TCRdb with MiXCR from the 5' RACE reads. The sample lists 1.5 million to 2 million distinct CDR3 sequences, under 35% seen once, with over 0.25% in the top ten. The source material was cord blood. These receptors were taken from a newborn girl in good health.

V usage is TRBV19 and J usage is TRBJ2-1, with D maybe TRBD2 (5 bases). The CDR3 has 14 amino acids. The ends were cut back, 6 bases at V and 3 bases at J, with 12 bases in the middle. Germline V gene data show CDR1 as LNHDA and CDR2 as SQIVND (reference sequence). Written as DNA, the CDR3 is TGTGCCAGTAGCCGGAGGAGCGGCTACAATGAGCAGTTCTTC. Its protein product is CASSRRSGYNEQFF.

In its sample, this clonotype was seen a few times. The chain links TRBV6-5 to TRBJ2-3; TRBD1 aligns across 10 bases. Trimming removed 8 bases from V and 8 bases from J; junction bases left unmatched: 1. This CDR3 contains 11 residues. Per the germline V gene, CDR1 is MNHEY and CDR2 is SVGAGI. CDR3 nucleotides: TGTGCCAGCGGACAGGGGGGTACGCAGTATTTT. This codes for CASGQGGTQYF.

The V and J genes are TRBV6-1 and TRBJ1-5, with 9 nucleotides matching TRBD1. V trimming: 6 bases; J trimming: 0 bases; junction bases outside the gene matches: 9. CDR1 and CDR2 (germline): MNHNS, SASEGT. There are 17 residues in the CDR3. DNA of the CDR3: TGTGCCAGCAGCCACCGGGACAGGGAGACTAGCAATCAGCCCCAGCATTTT. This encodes CASSHRDRETSNQPQHF.

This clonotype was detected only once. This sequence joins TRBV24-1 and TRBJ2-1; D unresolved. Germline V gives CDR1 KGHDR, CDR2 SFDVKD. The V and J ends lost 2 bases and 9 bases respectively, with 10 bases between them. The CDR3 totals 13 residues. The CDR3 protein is CATSDSSGGEQFF. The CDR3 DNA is TGTGCCACCAGTGATTCGTCGGGCGGTGAGCAGTTCTTC.

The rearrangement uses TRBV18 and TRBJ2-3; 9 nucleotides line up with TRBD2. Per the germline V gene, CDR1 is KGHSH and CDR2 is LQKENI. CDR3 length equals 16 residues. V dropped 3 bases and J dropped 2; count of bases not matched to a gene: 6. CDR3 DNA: TGTGCCAGCTCACCTATAGCGGGGGACCCCACAGATACGCAGTATTTT. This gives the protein CASSPIAGDPTDTQYF.